The 30 T cell receptor beta chains listed next were all sequenced from one sample in a study of cytomegalovirus exposure and HLA in healthy donors. The table came from immunoSEQ multiplex PCR; TCRdb's copy has only in-frame clones and leaves some out. The profile covers hundreds of thousands of clones, with roughly 87% appearing a single time and 12% taken by the ten largest. Source material: PBMCs. The source is a man between 18 and 35 years old in good health and CMV-seropositive.

The chain is built from TRBV5-1 and TRBJ1-1; D unresolved. This CDR3 comprises 14 residues. Trimming removed 0 bases from V and 5 bases from J, with 11 bases in between. The germline V gene encodes CDR1 SGHRS and CDR2 YFSETQ. In nucleotides, the CDR3 is TGCGCCAGCAGCTTGGTCGTGGGGAGTACTGAAGCTTTCTTT. Its protein product is CASSLVVGSTEAFF.

The chain employs TRBV7-8 and TRBJ1-4; D may be TRBD1 (5 bases). Germline CDR1 and CDR2: SGHVS and FQNEAQ. The CDR3 is made up of 18 amino acids. The germline V and J ends were trimmed by 4 bases and 0 bases, with 18 bases remaining between them. The CDR3 sequence: CASSSPDSTAATNEKLFF. In nucleotides, the CDR3 is TGTGCCAGCAGCTCCCCTGACAGCACAGCCGCAACTAATGAAAAACTGTTTTTT.

This clone was picked up one time. Distinct nucleotide sequences in the sample also encode this CDR3. The gene calls are TRBV27 and TRBJ1-2; D possibly corresponds to TRBD1 (5 bases). CDR3 length: 13 amino acids. Germline lookup yields CDR1 MNHEY and CDR2 SMNVEV (reference sequence). The V and J ends lost 2 bases and 4 bases respectively, with 8 bases between them. DNA for the CDR3: TGTGCCAGCAGTTTAACAGGCGGCTATGGCTACACCTTC. This gives the protein CASSLTGGYGYTF.

The chain has TRBV30 and TRBJ1-3; no firm D call. V gave up 1 base and J gave up 3 bases, with 10 bases separating them. CDR1 is GTSNPN and CDR2 is SVGIG in the germline V gene (reference sequence). CDR3 length: 14 residues. CDR3 protein: CAWSAPRGGNTIYF. For the CDR3, the DNA is TGTGCCTGGAGTGCCCCCCGGGGTGGAAACACCATATATTTT.

V usage is TRBV6-5 and J usage is TRBJ2-1, with D uncertain. This CDR3 has 14 amino acids. V lost 5 bases and J lost 0, with 8 bases in between. Germline CDR1 MNHEY, CDR2 SVGAGI. The DNA of the CDR3 is TGTGCCAGCAGTACCCTTAGCTCCTACAATGAGCAGTTCTTC. Encoded protein: CASSTLSSYNEQFF.

The V call is TRBV27, the J call TRBJ2-1, with TRBD1 as a possible D gene (5 bases). Trimming cost V 4 bases and J 0 bases, with 10 bases left between them. The CDR3 runs 15 residues. Per germline, CDR1 MNHEY and CDR2 SMNVEV (reference sequence). The CDR3 bases are TGTGCCAGCAGTTGGGGCCCCAGCTCCTACAATGAGCAGTTCTTC. Translation gives CASSWGPSSYNEQFF.

The chain joins TRBV5-5 to TRBJ2-7, with TRBD2 matching 10 bases. The CDR3 sequence is 16 residues long. Germline V CDR1 and CDR2: SGHKS, YYEKEE (reference sequence). The junction had 9 bases not matched to a gene; V was cut back by 1 base and J by 5 bases. The CDR3 DNA reads as TGTGCCAGCAGCTTGCATTCTAGCGGGAGCCCCCACGAGCAGTACTTC. This translates into CASSLHSSGSPHEQYF.

V is TRBV10-3 and J is TRBJ1-3; D gene uncertain. CDR1 is ENHRY and CDR2 is SYGVKD in the germline V gene. The CDR3 is made up of 14 amino acids. V lost 4 bases to trimming and J lost 0 bases, with 7 bases between them. This chain's CDR3 is CAISVGASGNTIYF. The CDR3 nucleotides are TGTGCCATCAGTGTAGGTGCCTCTGGAAACACCATATATTTT.

The rearrangement links TRBV5-1 to TRBJ1-2, with TRBD1 as a possible D gene (5 bases). V was shortened by 1 base and J by 4 bases, with 8 bases between the two germline ends. The CDR3 runs to 13 residues. Germline CDR1 SGHRS, CDR2 YFSETQ. For the CDR3, the DNA is TGCGCCAGCAGCTTGCAGGGCATCTATGGCTACACCTTC. This encodes CASSLQGIYGYTF.

V gene TRBV28 combines with J gene TRBJ2-7; D remains ambiguous. Germline CDR1 MDHEN, CDR2 SYDVKM. CDR3 length: 15 amino acids. Trimming took off 3 bases at V and 6 bases at J, with 18 bases between the two ends. CDR3 in amino acids: CASSFPLGLIREQYF. For the CDR3, the DNA is TGTGCCAGCAGTTTTCCCCTTGGGCTGATCCGCGAGCAGTACTTC. Complete variable domain (other parts from reference TRBV28 and TRBJ2-7): DVKVTQSSRYLVKRTGEKVFLECVQDMDHENMFWYRQDPGLGLRLIYFSYDVKMKEKGDIPEGYSVSREKKERFSLILESASTNQTSMYLCASSFPLGLIREQYFGPGTRLTVT.

The chain combines TRBV27 with TRBJ1-1; the D is unclear. Looked up from germline, CDR1 is MNHEY and CDR2 is SMNVEV (reference sequence). V was shortened by 4 bases and J by 1 base, with 13 bases between the two germline ends. This CDR3 is 15 amino acids long. CDR3 sequence reads: CASSSERLGNTEAFF. The DNA for the CDR3 is TGTGCCAGCAGTTCCGAGAGACTGGGGAACACTGAAGCTTTCTTT.

The chain joins TRBV25-1 to TRBJ1-1; D remains unclear. There are 12 residues in the CDR3. The ends were cut back, 6 bases at V and 10 bases at J, with 15 bases in the middle. Germline CDR1 reads MGHDK; CDR2 reads SYGVNS. This chain's CDR3 is CASSATGIGAFF. The CDR3 nucleotides are TGTGCCAGCAGCGCTACCGGGATAGGAGCTTTCTTT.

This clone was counted between two and nine times. The rearrangement uses TRBV5-1 and TRBJ2-7; D is undetermined. This CDR3 contains 13 residues. V lost 0 bases and J 3 bases, leaving 7 bases between the germline ends. Germline assignment: CDR1 SGHRS and CDR2 YFSETQ. The CDR3: CASSLAENYEQYF. The CDR3, as DNA: TGCGCCAGCAGCTTGGCCGAGAACTACGAGCAGTACTTC.

The chain employs TRBV5-1 and TRBJ2-5; 8 bases are shared with TRBD1. The junction had 3 bases not matched to a gene; V was cut back by 4 bases and J by 4 bases. This CDR3 is built from 13 residues. Germline V CDR1 and CDR2: SGHRS, YFSETQ. The CDR3 DNA is TGCGCCAGCAGCGGACAGGGAATAGAGACCCAGTACTTC. Translated, it gives CASSGQGIETQYF.

The chain uses TRBV5-6 and TRBJ2-7; 9 bases map to TRBD1. CDR1 and CDR2 (germline): SGHDT, YYEEEE. The ends lost 0 bases at V and 7 bases at J; junction bases unmatched: 5. This CDR3 is 14 amino acids long. The DNA for the CDR3 is TGTGCCAGCAGCTTGGGGGACAGGGTGGAAGAGCAGTACTTC. This encodes CASSLGDRVEEQYF. Filled out from reference TRBV5-6 and TRBJ2-7, the complete variable domain reads DAGVTQSPTHLIKTRGQQVTLRCSPKSGHDTVSWYQQALGQGPQFIFQYYEEEERQRGNFPDRFSGHQFPNYSSELNVNALLLGDSALYLCASSLGDRVEEQYFGPGTRLTVT.

This sequence joins TRBV5-1 and TRBJ2-7; tentatively, D is TRBD1 (6 bases). CDR1 is SGHRS, CDR2 YFSETQ, per germline. The CDR3 length is 11 residues. Trimming removed 2 bases at V and 10 bases at J, with 10 bases between. DNA for the CDR3: TGCGCCAGCAGCTTCGACAGGATCCAGTACTTC. Residues: CASSFDRIQYF. Based on the CDR3 plus reference TRBV5-1 and TRBJ2-7, the full variable domain is KAGVTQTPRYLIKTRGQQVTLSCSPISGHRSVSWYQQTPGQGLQFLFEYFSETQRNKGNFPGRFSGRQFSNSRSEMNVSTLELGDSALYLCASSFDRIQYFGPGTRLTVT.

The chain links TRBV30 to TRBJ1-1; D gene unclear. The CDR3 extends over 14 amino acids. CDR1 and CDR2 from the germline V gene are GTSNPN and SVGIG (reference sequence). With 0 bases removed from V and 5 bases from J, the gap between germline ends came to 13 bases. The CDR3 spells CAWSVVEGLTEAFF. The DNA for the CDR3 is TGTGCCTGGAGTGTAGTTGAAGGGTTAACTGAAGCTTTCTTT.

The chain couples TRBV27 to TRBJ1-5; 8 nucleotides match TRBD1. This CDR3 has 15 amino acids. CDR1 and CDR2 (germline): MNHEY, SMNVEV (reference sequence). V was clipped by 3 bases and J by 6 bases; unmatched bases: 7. The CDR3 region has the DNA TGTGCCAGCAGTTTTTCAGGGGGCCTAAGTCAGCCCCAGCATTTT. Translation gives CASSFSGGLSQPQHF.

The rearrangement joins TRBV5-1 to TRBJ2-2; 14 nucleotides line up with TRBD2. The CDR3 is made up of 16 amino acids. Germline V gene lookup returns CDR1 SGHRS and CDR2 YFSETQ. J gave up 5 bases and V 4 bases, and 4 bases lay outside the gene matches. This CDR3 reads CASSPGLAGATGELFF. The CDR3 nucleotides read TGCGCCAGCAGCCCGGGACTAGCGGGAGCTACCGGGGAGCTGTTTTTT.

The chain has TRBV27 and TRBJ2-3, with D possibly TRBD1 on 6 matching bases. Germline V gene sequence: CDR1 MNHEY, CDR2 SMNVEV (reference sequence). The CDR3 is 13 amino acids. The ends were cut back, 1 base at V and 6 bases at J, with 8 bases in the middle. In DNA, the CDR3 is TGTGCCAGCAGTTTATTACAGGGCGATACGCAGTATTTT. Its protein product is CASSLLQGDTQYF.

The genes are TRBV6-5 and TRBJ1-4; D is perhaps TRBD1 (5 bases). The CDR3 has 13 residues. Between the trimmed V and J ends, which lost 5 bases and 8 bases, there was a span of 12 bases. The germline V gene has CDR1 MNHEY and CDR2 SVGAGI. CDR3 region: CASSLGTSEKLFF. DNA for the CDR3: TGTGCCAGCAGTCTCGGGACCTCGGAAAAACTGTTTTTT.

The rearrangement uses TRBV11-2 and TRBJ2-7; no reliable D call. Trimming took 4 bases from V and 0 from J, leaving 10 bases between them. CDR1 and CDR2 from the germline V gene are SGHAT and FQNNGV. The CDR3 has 14 amino acids. The CDR3 DNA sequence: TGTGCCAGCAGCTCCGCCCGACACTCCTACGAGCAGTACTTC. Translation gives CASSSARHSYEQYF.

The V gene is TRBV28, the J gene TRBJ2-1; the match to TRBD2 covers 9 bases. CDR1 and CDR2 from the germline V gene are MDHEN and SYDVKM. Unmatched junction bases numbered 3, after V lost 3 bases and J lost 6 bases. The CDR3 length is 14 residues. The CDR3 sequence: CASSFSGSFNEQFF. In DNA form, the CDR3 reads TGTGCCAGCAGTTTTAGCGGGAGCTTCAATGAGCAGTTCTTC. Full variable domain (outside the CDR3, taken from reference TRBV28 and TRBJ2-1): DVKVTQSSRYLVKRTGEKVFLECVQDMDHENMFWYRQDPGLGLRLIYFSYDVKMKEKGDIPEGYSVSREKKERFSLILESASTNQTSMYLCASSFSGSFNEQFFGPGTRLTVL.

This chain uses TRBV30 with TRBJ1-2; no firm D call. V dropped 0 bases and J dropped 0 bases, with 11 bases sitting between them. Germline V gene sequence: CDR1 GTSNPN, CDR2 SVGIG (reference sequence). This CDR3 has 15 amino acids. CDR3 region: CAWSVVHRANYGYTF. CDR3 in DNA: TGTGCCTGGAGTGTGGTACACCGAGCTAACTATGGCTACACCTTC.

The CDR3 sequence is CASSIGSSTANEQFF. The CDR3 bases are TGTGCCAGTAGTATTGGCTCTAGCACGGCAAATGAGCAGTTCTTC. V gene TRBV19 combines with J gene TRBJ2-1; the D gene is possibly TRBD2 (5 bases). The germline V and J ends were trimmed by 3 bases and 7 bases, with 16 bases remaining between them. Per the germline V gene, CDR1 is LNHDA and CDR2 is SQIVND (reference sequence). This CDR3 is 15 amino acids long.

V gene TRBV6-1 combines with J gene TRBJ1-1, with D possibly TRBD1 on 6 matching bases. This CDR3 contains 19 residues. Germline loops: CDR1 MNHNS, CDR2 SASEGT. Trimming cost V 2 bases and J 0 bases, with 22 bases left between them. CDR3 loop: CASSELFLPRQEMNTEAFF. The CDR3 DNA sequence: TGTGCCAGCAGTGAACTCTTCCTTCCCCGACAGGAGATGAACACTGAAGCTTTCTTT.

The genes are TRBV29-1 and TRBJ2-5; D is unclear. The CDR3 has 12 residues. The V end was cut by 3 bases, the J end by 1 base, with 6 bases between. The germline V gene has CDR1 SQVTM and CDR2 ANQGSEA. CDR3 loop: CSVDPVQETQYF. The CDR3 DNA follows: TGCAGCGTTGATCCAGTCCAAGAGACCCAGTACTTC.

The chain recombines TRBV29-1 with TRBJ1-2; TRBD1 aligns across 7 bases. Trimming at V came to 7 bases and at J to 4 bases, leaving 3 bases not matched to a gene. Germline CDR1 is SQVTM and CDR2 is ANQGSEA. CDR3 length: 11 amino acids. The CDR3 DNA is TGCAGCGCCTGGACAGGCTATGGCTACACCTTC. Protein product: CSAWTGYGYTF.

V is TRBV19 and J is TRBJ2-2, with D maybe TRBD1 (6 bases). V was clipped by 6 bases and J by 7 bases, with 18 bases between them. This CDR3 is 15 amino acids long. Germline CDR1 reads LNHDA; CDR2 reads SQIVND (reference sequence). CDR3 coding DNA: TGTGCCAGTAGCCAAATGGACAGTTTGAACGGGGAGCTGTTTTTT. Protein product: CASSQMDSLNGELFF.

This clone has just a few counts. This chain's CDR3 is CAWTGTVHGEQFF. The CDR3 DNA sequence: TGTGCCTGGACCGGGACAGTCCATGGTGAGCAGTTCTTC. The chain is built from TRBV30 and TRBJ2-1; the match to TRBD1 covers 7 bases. The length of the CDR3 is 13 residues. In germline, CDR1 is GTSNPN, CDR2 SVGIG (reference sequence). J was trimmed by 9 bases and V by 4 bases; bases with no gene match: 9.